The clone carrying this TCR beta chain was seen just once. Libraries were prepared by immunoSEQ multiplex PCR; TCRdb keeps only in-frame clonotypes and omits some of them. Among roughly 37,000 clones listed, over 60% were seen once. The data originate from a study of blood T cell repertoires in COVID-19. The TCR comes from a man in his sixties with active COVID-19. The sample taken for sequencing was peripheral blood.

The CDR3 loop reads CASRTSGNTGELFF. The CDR3, as DNA: TGTGCCAGCAGGACTAGCGGGAACACCGGGGAGCTGTTTTTT. This chain joins TRBV5-5 and TRBJ2-2; TRBD2 agrees at 9 bases. The CDR3 contains 14 residues. Germline V CDR1 and CDR2: SGHKS, YYEKEE (reference sequence). After removal of 5 bases from V and 1 base from J, the junction contained 0 bases not matched to a gene. Complete variable domain (other parts from reference TRBV5-5 and TRBJ2-2): DAGVTQSPTHLIKTRGQQVTLRCSPISGHKSVSWYQQVLGQGPQFIFQYYEKEERGRGNFPDRFSARQFPNYSSELNVNALLLGDSALYLCASRTSGNTGELFFGEGSRLTVL.